These 22 T cell receptor beta chains came from one sample sequenced in a study of identical twins. TCRdb analysed the 5' RACE reads with MiXCR anew, one entry per CDR3 protein. Here the sample spans about 530,000 distinct CDR3 sequences, roughly 15% being singletons. In addition, the sample was reused for a study of yellow fever vaccine responses in identical twins.

The sequencing sample was made of CD4+ T cells sorted from blood. Source of these receptors: a woman in her late teens or twenties in good health.

This chain uses TRBV6-5 with TRBJ2-1; 7 positions match TRBD1. The CDR3 is made up of 17 amino acids. J gave up 0 bases and V 4 bases, and 9 bases lay outside the gene matches. Germline V gene sequence: CDR1 MNHEY, CDR2 SVGAGI. The chain's CDR3 is CASSFRDRLSSYNEQFF. The CDR3 nucleotides read TGTGCCAGCAGTTTTAGGGACAGACTAAGCTCCTACAATGAGCAGTTCTTC.

The chain recombines TRBV3-1 with TRBJ1-2; tentatively, D is TRBD1 (5 bases). V gave up 0 bases and J gave up 14 bases, with 19 bases separating them. Germline V CDR1 and CDR2: LGHDT, YNNKEL (reference sequence). CDR3 length: 14 amino acids. The CDR3 region is CASSQDTGRLWETF. CDR3 sequence (DNA): TGTGCCAGCAGCCAAGATACGGGACGGCTATGGGAGACCTTC.

This clonotype has ten or more counts. The chain combines TRBV6-5 with TRBJ1-1; a possible D gene is TRBD1 (6 bases). This CDR3 has 14 amino acids. Trimming shortened V by 2 bases and J by 4 bases, and 11 bases separated the two germline ends. Germline V CDR1 and CDR2: MNHEY, SVGAGI. The CDR3 DNA sequence: TGTGCCAGCAGTTACACAGGGCGCGTCACTGAAGCTTTCTTT. This sequence encodes CASSYTGRVTEAFF.

The chain joins TRBV6-1 to TRBJ2-1; tentatively, D is TRBD1 or TRBD2 (7 bases each). V was cut by 5 bases and J by 7 bases, with 27 bases left in between. There are 18 residues in the CDR3. Germline lookup yields CDR1 MNHNS and CDR2 SASEGT. The CDR3 is CASSRAGDRIFLKNEQFF. The DNA for the CDR3 is TGTGCCAGCAGTCGGGCGGGGGACAGAATTTTTTTGAAAAATGAGCAGTTCTTC.

This clonotype was counted a few times. The genes are TRBV27 and TRBJ2-1, with D unresolved. Germline loops: CDR1 MNHEY, CDR2 SMNVEV (reference sequence). The CDR3 extends over 11 amino acids. The V end was cut by 5 bases, the J end by 11 bases, with 10 bases between. The CDR3 DNA reads TGTGCCAGCAGTAGCCTATTAAAGCAGTTCTTC. Translated, it gives CASSSLLKQFF.

This clonotype was counted only a few times. The J gene is TRBJ2-7, the V gene TRBV5-1, with TRBD1 matching over 7 bases. Looked up from germline, CDR1 is SGHRS and CDR2 is YFSETQ. Germline trimming cut 4 bases from V and 3 bases from J; bases unmatched to any gene: 10. CDR3 length: 15 amino acids. CDR3 sequence reads: CASSILQGEGYEQYF. As DNA, the CDR3 is TGCGCCAGCAGCATACTTCAGGGGGAAGGCTACGAGCAGTACTTC.

J is TRBJ1-5 and V is TRBV7-3; the D gene is possibly TRBD1 (5 bases). This CDR3 contains 14 residues. V was clipped by 2 bases and J by 1 base, with 6 bases between them. Germline CDR1 SGHTA, CDR2 FQGTGA. This chain's CDR3 is CASSLGASNQPQHF. Written as DNA, the CDR3 is TGTGCCAGCAGCTTAGGGGCCAGCAATCAGCCCCAGCATTTT.

This clonotype has only a few counts. The chain couples TRBV12-3 or TRBV12-4 to TRBJ2-7, with D perhaps matching TRBD2 (5 bases). CDR3 size: 17 residues. V lost 1 base and J lost 0, with 16 bases in between. The CDR3 DNA reads TGTGCCAGCAGTTTAGGCCTCTACAGCGGATTCTCCTACGAGCAGTACTTC. It specifies CASSLGLYSGFSYEQYF.

The chain recombines TRBV3-1 with TRBJ2-5; D uncertain. The germline gives CDR1 LGHDT, CDR2 YNNKEL (reference sequence). CDR3 size: 13 residues. Trimming left V 1 base short and J 2 bases short, with 5 bases between. This chain's CDR3 is CASSQARQETQYF. The CDR3 DNA sequence: TGTGCCAGCAGCCAAGCCAGACAAGAGACCCAGTACTTC.

In the case of this clonotype: Sequence at one end of the junction differs from germline and may be a read error. The gene calls are TRBV20-1 and TRBJ2-7; 8 nucleotides line up with TRBD2. The germline V gene has CDR1 DFQATT and CDR2 SNEGSKA (reference sequence). The CDR3 runs to 15 residues. The CDR3 DNA reads as TGCTGTGCTAGGGGGGGCGGGAGGTTTTCCTACGAGCAGTACTTC. Amino acids: CCARGGGRFSYEQYF.

This clonotype came up a few times. The rearrangement joins TRBV3-1 to TRBJ1-1, with no clear D. The V gene lost 6 bases and the J gene lost 7 bases, with 15 bases spanning the gap. The CDR3 has 13 residues. Germline V gives CDR1 LGHDT, CDR2 YNNKEL (reference sequence). The CDR3 region is CASRSYAPSEAFF. CDR3 bases: TGTGCCAGCAGGTCGTACGCGCCCAGTGAAGCTTTCTTT.

This chain joins TRBV5-1 and TRBJ2-5; TRBD2 is a possible D gene (6 bases). This CDR3 has 16 amino acids. The V gene's germline CDR1 is SGHRS and CDR2 YFSETQ. V lost 9 bases to trimming and J lost 0 bases, with 21 bases between them. Here the CDR3 DNA reads TGCGCCACCTGTAACGGACTAAGGACCAACCAAGAGACCCAGTACTTC. As protein: CATCNGLRTNQETQYF.

The rearrangement joins TRBV7-9 to TRBJ2-5; 14 bases are shared with TRBD2. CDR1 and CDR2 from the germline V gene are SEHNR and FQNEAQ (reference sequence). The J segment lost 2 bases and the V segment lost 3 bases, leaving 5 bases of the junction unmatched. The CDR3 totals 17 residues. CDR3 protein: CASSLGLAGDLQETQYF. In nucleotides, the CDR3 is TGTGCCAGCAGCTTGGGACTAGCGGGGGACCTTCAAGAGACCCAGTACTTC.

The J gene is TRBJ2-1, the V gene TRBV20-1, with TRBD2 matching 8 bases. The V and J ends lost 6 bases and 4 bases, in that order; junction bases with no gene match: 5. The length of the CDR3 is 13 residues. The germline CDR1 and CDR2 sequences are DFQATT and SNEGSKA (reference sequence). This CDR3 is CSASGGRYNEQFF. Written as DNA, the CDR3 is TGCAGTGCCTCGGGGGGGAGGTACAATGAGCAGTTCTTC.

This clonotype was seen more than once but under ten times. The J gene is TRBJ2-7, the V gene TRBV24-1; D is uncertain. Trimming shortened V by 10 bases and J by 2 bases, and 17 bases separated the two germline ends. Germline values: CDR1 KGHDR, CDR2 SFDVKD. This CDR3 is 14 amino acids long. CDR3 DNA sequence: TGTGCCACAGGCCAGGAATCCCCACCCTACGAGCAGTACTTC. As protein: CATGQESPPYEQYF.

The J gene is TRBJ1-5, the V gene TRBV29-1, with D possibly TRBD1 on 5 matching bases. This CDR3 is 12 amino acids long. Germline loops: CDR1 SQVTM, CDR2 ANQGSEA. The V end lost 8 bases, the J end lost 2 bases, and 10 bases lay between the germline ends. This CDR3 is CSPGGGNQPQHF. In DNA form, the CDR3 reads TGCAGCCCCGGGGGTGGCAATCAGCCCCAGCATTTT.

This clonotype has only a few counts. This chain uses TRBV12-3 or TRBV12-4 with TRBJ2-2; TRBD2 matches at 8 bases. The CDR3 has 14 residues. The J segment lost 6 bases and the V segment lost 11 bases, leaving 11 bases of the junction unmatched. The DNA of the CDR3 is TGTGCCGGTCGGGCGGGGGGCAGGTCCGGGGAGCTGTTTTTT. Translating gives CAGRAGGRSGELFF.

This clonotype turned up a few times. J is TRBJ2-7 and V is TRBV6-2 or TRBV6-3, with D uncertain. Trimming cost V 4 bases and J 6 bases, with 19 bases left between them. CDR3 length: 15 residues. Germline loops: CDR1 MNHEY, CDR2 SVGEGT. The CDR3 here is CASSSLRLENGEQYF. DNA for the CDR3: TGTGCCAGCAGTTCCCTCCGACTGGAAAACGGCGAGCAGTACTTC.

A few counts support this clonotype. The J gene is TRBJ1-5, the V gene TRBV12-3 or TRBV12-4; a weak D match, TRBD1 (6 bases). CDR3 length: 15 amino acids. Deletions cut 2 bases from V and 6 bases from J, with 14 bases between. CDR3 nucleotide sequence: TGTGCCAGCAGTTTACGGACAGCGGGCGGTCAGCCCCAGCATTTT. The encoded protein is CASSLRTAGGQPQHF.

The genes are TRBV9 and TRBJ2-3, with 8 bases that match TRBD2. J was trimmed by 4 bases and V by 2 bases; bases with no gene match: 3. The CDR3 loop spans 14 amino acids. The germline V gene has CDR1 SGDLS and CDR2 YYNGEE. The CDR3: CASSVLAGSDTQYF. The CDR3 nucleotides are TGTGCCAGCAGCGTCTTAGCGGGATCAGATACGCAGTATTTT.

This rearrangement joins TRBV4-1 to TRBJ2-3, with 10 bases that match TRBD2. The CDR3 sequence is 17 residues long. V shed 1 base and J 1 base; nucleotides not matched to a gene: 5. Germline CDR1 MGHRA, CDR2 YSYEKL. The chain's CDR3 is CASSQVPSGGRTDTQYF. As DNA, the CDR3 is TGCGCCAGCAGCCAAGTCCCTAGCGGGGGCCGCACAGATACGCAGTATTTT.

This chain links TRBV10-3 with TRBJ2-7, with unresolved D. Trimming cost V 9 bases and J 2 bases, with 14 bases left between them. This CDR3 region has 13 residues. Per the germline V gene, CDR1 is ENHRY and CDR2 is SYGVKD. CDR3 sequence reads: CAIGRAATYEQYV. The CDR3 nucleotides read TGTGCCATAGGTAGGGCAGCCACCTACGAGCAGTACGTC.